One and the same sample provided the 21 T cell receptor beta chains below, sequenced in a study of T cell responses to AZD1222 COVID-19 vaccine. Profiling relied on immunoSEQ multiplex PCR, and the TCRdb table lists in-frame clones only, not all of them. The sample holds under 200,000 clones, roughly 92% seen once. Here the sequenced sample was peripheral blood, taken on day 0 of AZD1222 vaccination. These receptors came from an adult in good health.

This rearrangement joins TRBV28 to TRBJ1-5; unclear D gene. V dropped 4 bases and J dropped 5 bases, with 15 bases sitting between them. This CDR3 contains 15 residues. CDR1 MDHEN and CDR2 SYDVKM come from the germline V gene. CDR3: CASSSPDGVYQPQHF. The CDR3 DNA follows: TGTGCCAGCAGTTCTCCAGATGGAGTTTATCAGCCCCAGCATTTT.

The V and J genes are TRBV19 and TRBJ1-1; D possibly corresponds to TRBD1 (5 bases). With 4 bases removed from V and 1 base from J, the gap between germline ends came to 13 bases. Germline assignment: CDR1 LNHDA and CDR2 SQIVND (reference sequence). The CDR3 is 15 amino acids. The CDR3 sequence: CASSRETGPNTEAFF. CDR3 sequence (DNA): TGTGCCAGTAGTAGGGAAACGGGGCCGAACACTGAAGCTTTCTTT.

The chain carries TRBV5-1 and TRBJ1-1, with D perhaps matching TRBD1 (6 bases). The CDR3 totals 14 residues. V dropped 4 bases and J dropped 2 bases, with 12 bases sitting between them. The germline V gene encodes CDR1 SGHRS and CDR2 YFSETQ. CDR3 DNA: TGCGCCAGCAGCGCGGGGGCCCTCAACACTGAAGCTTTCTTT. Amino acid sequence: CASSAGALNTEAFF.

The rearrangement links TRBV5-4 to TRBJ2-7; maybe TRBD2 (6 bases). Germline CDR1 and CDR2: SGHNT and YYREEE (reference sequence). The CDR3 is 14 amino acids. Trimming stripped 0 bases from V and 1 base from J, with 8 bases between. The CDR3 loop is CASSLGGGSYEQYF. CDR3 coding DNA: TGTGCCAGCAGCTTGGGTGGGGGGTCCTACGAGCAGTACTTC.

The chain links TRBV7-9 to TRBJ1-4; D unresolved. The CDR3 contains 10 residues. V was clipped by 6 bases and J by 8 bases, with 4 bases between them. Per germline, CDR1 SEHNR and CDR2 FQNEAQ (reference sequence). The CDR3 reads CASSGEKLFF. CDR3 in DNA: TGTGCCAGCAGTGGAGAAAAACTGTTTTTT.

V is TRBV18 and J is TRBJ1-1; the D gene is possibly TRBD1 (6 bases). The CDR3 is 15 residues long. Deletions cut 6 bases from V and 1 base from J, with 15 bases between. Germline CDR1 is KGHSH and CDR2 is LQKENI. The CDR3 is CASSQLTGSNTEAFF. The CDR3 nucleotides are TGTGCCAGCTCCCAGCTGACAGGTTCGAACACTGAAGCTTTCTTT. Together with reference TRBV18 and TRBJ1-1, the CDR3 gives the full variable domain: NAGVMQNPRHLVRRRGQEARLRCSPMKGHSHVYWYRQLPEEGLKFMVYLQKENIIDESGMPKERFSAEFPKEGPSILRIQQVVRGDSAAYFCASSQLTGSNTEAFFGQGTRLTVV.

This chain joins TRBV19 and TRBJ1-2, with a possible D match to TRBD1 (5 bases). Germline values: CDR1 LNHDA, CDR2 SQIVND (reference sequence). Deletions cut 1 base from V and 5 bases from J, with 17 bases between. The CDR3 contains 16 residues. CDR3 sequence reads: CASSIGQSGRMYGYTF. CDR3 in DNA: TGTGCCAGTAGTATAGGACAGTCCGGCCGAATGTATGGCTACACCTTC.

Here the CDR3 reads CASGTPGGADTQYF. The DNA of the CDR3 is TGTGCCAGCGGGACTCCGGGGGGCGCAGATACGCAGTATTTT. This sequence joins TRBV19 and TRBJ2-3, with a possible D match to TRBD2 (7 bases). Germline CDR1 and CDR2: LNHDA and SQIVND (reference sequence). The length of the CDR3 is 14 residues. Trimming shortened V by 9 bases and J by 4 bases, and 17 bases separated the two germline ends.

The J gene is TRBJ1-1, the V gene TRBV11-3, with D tentatively TRBD1 (5 bases). The V end lost 1 base, the J end lost 10 bases, and 13 bases lay between the germline ends. There are 13 residues in the CDR3. Germline V gives CDR1 SGHNT, CDR2 YENEEA. In nucleotides, the CDR3 is TGTGCCAGCAGCTTAGGGCCGACAGCTTTAGCTTTCTTT. Its protein product is CASSLGPTALAFF.

This chain connects TRBV2 to TRBJ1-5; D is ambiguous. The CDR3 is 15 amino acids. CDR1 is SNHLY, CDR2 FYNNEI, per germline. The V gene lost 4 bases and the J gene lost 0 bases, with 10 bases spanning the gap. The CDR3 region is CASSARFGSNQPQHF. CDR3 sequence (DNA): TGTGCCAGCAGTGCAAGGTTTGGTAGCAATCAGCCCCAGCATTTT.

The chain couples TRBV3-1 (or the pseudogene TRBV3-2) to TRBJ1-4; possibly TRBD1 for D (6 bases). V was cut by 4 bases and J by 8 bases, with 17 bases left in between. Germline V gene sequence: CDR1 LGHDT, CDR2 YNNKEL (reference sequence). The CDR3 is 15 residues long. The CDR3 region is CASSPSWGRMEKLFF. CDR3 bases: TGTGCCAGCAGCCCATCTTGGGGGCGTATGGAAAAACTGTTTTTT.

The rearrangement uses TRBV27 and TRBJ1-5; D not certain. The V end was cut by 5 bases, the J end by 2 bases, with 13 bases between. The CDR3 extends over 15 amino acids. The germline gives CDR1 MNHEY, CDR2 SMNVEV (reference sequence). The chain's CDR3 is CASSLKGGGNQPQHF. The CDR3 nucleotides are TGTGCCAGCAGTCTAAAAGGTGGGGGCAATCAGCCCCAGCATTTT.

The chain has TRBV4-3 and TRBJ2-3, with D possibly being TRBD2 (6 bases). V was shortened by 3 bases and J by 5 bases, with 18 bases between the two germline ends. CDR1 is LGHNA, CDR2 YSLEER, per germline. The CDR3 loop spans 16 amino acids. The CDR3, as DNA: TGCGCCAGCAGCCATATGGGACTGGAGAATCGAGATACGCAGTATTTT. Protein: CASSHMGLENRDTQYF.

The chain recombines TRBV7-8 with TRBJ1-1; 7 nucleotides line up with TRBD1. The germline V gene encodes CDR1 SGHVS and CDR2 FQNEAQ. The CDR3 loop spans 14 amino acids. V lost 3 bases, J lost 5 bases, and 6 bases stayed unmatched. This CDR3 reads CASSLPDRVTEAFF. CDR3 DNA: TGTGCCAGCAGCTTGCCCGACAGGGTGACTGAAGCTTTCTTT.

The V gene is TRBV11-1, the J gene TRBJ2-5; no firm D call. CDR3 size: 11 residues. Germline CDR1 is SGHAT and CDR2 is FQDESV (reference sequence). V was shortened by 3 bases and J by 1 base, with 0 bases between the two germline ends. This chain's CDR3 is CASSFQETQYF. In DNA, the CDR3 is TGTGCCAGCAGCTTCCAAGAGACCCAGTACTTC.

J is TRBJ1-5 and V is TRBV9; D unclear. The CDR3 extends over 15 amino acids. Per germline, CDR1 SGDLS and CDR2 YYNGEE. Trimming took off 3 bases at V and 3 bases at J, with 13 bases between the two ends. CDR3 sequence: CASSGGRGNNQPQHF. Written as DNA, the CDR3 is TGTGCCAGCAGCGGCGGCCGGGGAAACAATCAGCCCCAGCATTTT.

The CDR3 DNA sequence: TGTGCCAGCAGTTTATCGGCGGGACAGGGGGGATATGGCTACACCTTC. Amino acid sequence: CASSLSAGQGGYGYTF. This chain connects TRBV27 to TRBJ1-2; TRBD1 agrees at 11 bases. Germline-derived CDR1 and CDR2 are MNHEY and SMNVEV (reference sequence). This CDR3 has 16 residues. Germline trimming cut 0 bases from V and 5 bases from J; bases unmatched to any gene: 5.

The chain links TRBV18 to TRBJ2-1; possibly TRBD1 for D (6 bases). CDR1 and CDR2 from the germline V gene are KGHSH and LQKENI. This CDR3 spans 11 amino acids. Deletions cut 3 bases from V and 14 bases from J, with 11 bases between. CDR3 residues: CASSPGGVEFF. CDR3 DNA sequence: TGTGCCAGCTCACCTGGGGGCGTGGAGTTCTTC. The entire variable domain, with the rest obtained from reference TRBV18 and TRBJ2-1, is as follows: NAGVMQNPRHLVRRRGQEARLRCSPMKGHSHVYWYRQLPEEGLKFMVYLQKENIIDESGMPKERFSAEFPKEGPSILRIQQVVRGDSAAYFCASSPGGVEFFGPGTRLTVL.

The gene calls are TRBV27 and TRBJ1-1, with a tentative D call TRBD1 (6 bases). The CDR3 covers 15 residues. CDR1 and CDR2 (germline): MNHEY, SMNVEV (reference sequence). The germline V and J ends were trimmed by 9 bases and 4 bases, with 21 bases remaining between them. The chain's CDR3 is CASRGWGGSGTEAFF. CDR3 nucleotide sequence: TGTGCCAGTCGGGGATGGGGGGGCTCCGGCACTGAAGCTTTCTTT.

Worth noting for this clone: The same CDR3 also results from other DNA sequences found in this sample. The chain links TRBV5-1 to TRBJ1-5; D call uncertain. Germline-derived CDR1 and CDR2 are SGHRS and YFSETQ. Trimming cost V 0 bases and J 7 bases, with 5 bases left between them. The CDR3 consists of 12 residues. The CDR3 bases are TGCGCCAGCAGCTTGGATGGACAGCCCCAGCATTTT. Protein sequence: CASSLDGQPQHF. The full variable domain, rest sourced from reference TRBV5-1 and TRBJ1-5, is KAGVTQTPRYLIKTRGQQVTLSCSPISGHRSVSWYQQTPGQGLQFLFEYFSETQRNKGNFPGRFSGRQFSNSRSEMNVSTLELGDSALYLCASSLDGQPQHFGDGTRLSIL.

This clone was seen just once. V gene TRBV28 combines with J gene TRBJ2-5; D remains unclear. The length of the CDR3 is 10 residues. CDR1 and CDR2 from the germline V gene are MDHEN and SYDVKM. Trimming cost V 4 bases and J 5 bases, with 2 bases left between them. CDR3 bases: TGTGCCAGCAGTTCGGAGACCCAGTACTTC. This sequence encodes CASSSETQYF.